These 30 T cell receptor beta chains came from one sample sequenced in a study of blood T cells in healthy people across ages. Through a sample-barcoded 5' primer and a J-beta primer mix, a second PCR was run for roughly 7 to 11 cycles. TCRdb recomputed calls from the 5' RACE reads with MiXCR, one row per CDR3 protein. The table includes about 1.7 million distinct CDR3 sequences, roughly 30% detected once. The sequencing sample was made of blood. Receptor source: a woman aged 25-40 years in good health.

CDR3 region: CASSRTVGGHGEQFF. CDR3 nucleotide sequence: TGCGCCAGCAGCCGCACTGTTGGGGGACACGGTGAGCAGTTCTTC. V and J are TRBV5-1 and TRBJ2-1; possibly TRBD1 for D (6 bases). The V end lost 4 bases, the J end lost 9 bases, and 20 bases lay between the germline ends. This CDR3 has 15 amino acids. The germline V gene encodes CDR1 SGHRS and CDR2 YFSETQ.

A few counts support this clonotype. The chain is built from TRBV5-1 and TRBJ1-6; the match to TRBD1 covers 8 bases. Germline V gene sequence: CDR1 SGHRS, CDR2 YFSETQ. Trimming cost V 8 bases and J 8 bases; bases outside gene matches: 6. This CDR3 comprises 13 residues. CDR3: CASTMTGDSPLHF. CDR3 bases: TGCGCCAGTACAATGACAGGGGATTCACCCCTCCACTTT.

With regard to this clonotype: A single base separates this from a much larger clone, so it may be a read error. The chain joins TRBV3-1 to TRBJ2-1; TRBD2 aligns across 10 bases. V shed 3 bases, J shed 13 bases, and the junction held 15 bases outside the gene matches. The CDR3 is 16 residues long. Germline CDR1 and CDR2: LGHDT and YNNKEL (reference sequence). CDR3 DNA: TGTGCCAGCAGCCAGTTACTAGCGGGGCAGCAAGAGACCCAGTTCTTC. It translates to CASSQLLAGQQETQFF.

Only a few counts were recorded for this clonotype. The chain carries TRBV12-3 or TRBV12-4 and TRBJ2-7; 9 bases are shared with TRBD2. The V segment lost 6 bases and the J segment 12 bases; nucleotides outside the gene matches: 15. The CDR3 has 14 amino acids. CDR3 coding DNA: TGTGCCAGCAGGCCCAGCGGGGCTAGCGGGGACTTGTACTTC. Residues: CASRPSGASGDLYF.

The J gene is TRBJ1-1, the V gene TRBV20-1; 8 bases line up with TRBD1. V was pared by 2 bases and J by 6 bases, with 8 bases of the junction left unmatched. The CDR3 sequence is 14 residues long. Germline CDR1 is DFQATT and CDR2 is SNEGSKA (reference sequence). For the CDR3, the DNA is TGCAGTGCTAGACCGACAGGGGTGGTCGCTGAAGCTTTCTTT. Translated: CSARPTGVVAEAFF.

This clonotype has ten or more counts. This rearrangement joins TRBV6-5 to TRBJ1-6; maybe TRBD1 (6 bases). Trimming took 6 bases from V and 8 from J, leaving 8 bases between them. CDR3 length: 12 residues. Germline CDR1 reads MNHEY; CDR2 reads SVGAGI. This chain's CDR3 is CASRHRDSPLHF. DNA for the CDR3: TGTGCCAGCAGACACAGGGATTCACCCCTCCACTTT.

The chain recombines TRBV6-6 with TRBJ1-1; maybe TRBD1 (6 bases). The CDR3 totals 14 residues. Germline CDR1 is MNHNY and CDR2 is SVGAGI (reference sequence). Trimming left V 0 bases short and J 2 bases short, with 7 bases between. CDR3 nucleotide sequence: TGTGCCAGCAGTTACTCAGGGACAAACACTGAAGCTTTCTTT. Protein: CASSYSGTNTEAFF.

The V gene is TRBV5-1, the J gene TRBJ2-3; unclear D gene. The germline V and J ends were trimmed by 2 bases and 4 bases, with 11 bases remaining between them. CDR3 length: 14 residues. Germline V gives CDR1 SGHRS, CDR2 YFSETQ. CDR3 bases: TGCGCCAGCAGCTTATCAGCACGCGCAGATACGCAGTATTTT. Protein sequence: CASSLSARADTQYF.

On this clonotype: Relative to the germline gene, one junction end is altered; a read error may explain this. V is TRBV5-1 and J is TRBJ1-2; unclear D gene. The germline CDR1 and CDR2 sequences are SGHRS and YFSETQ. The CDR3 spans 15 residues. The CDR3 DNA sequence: TGCGCCAACAGCTTGGAGGCAAGGCCCACTATGAGCTACACCTTC. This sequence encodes CANSLEARPTMSYTF.

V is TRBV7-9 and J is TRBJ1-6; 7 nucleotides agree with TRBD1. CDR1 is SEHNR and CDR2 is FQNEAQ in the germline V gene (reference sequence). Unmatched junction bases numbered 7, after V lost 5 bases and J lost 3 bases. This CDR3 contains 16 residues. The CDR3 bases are TGTGCCAGCAGCCCAGGGGGGAGGCTCTATAATTCACCCCTCCACTTT. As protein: CASSPGGRLYNSPLHF.

The CDR3 region is CASTSKSLGTEAFF. As DNA, the CDR3 is TGTGCCAGCACCTCTAAGTCCCTGGGAACTGAAGCTTTCTTT. This chain connects TRBV12-3 or TRBV12-4 to TRBJ1-1; D ambiguous. The CDR3 totals 14 residues. Trimming left V 7 bases short and J 5 bases short, with 17 bases between.

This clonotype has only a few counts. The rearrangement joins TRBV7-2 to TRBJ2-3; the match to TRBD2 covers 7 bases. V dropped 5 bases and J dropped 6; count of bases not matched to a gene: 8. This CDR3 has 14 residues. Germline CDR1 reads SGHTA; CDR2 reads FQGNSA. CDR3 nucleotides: TGTGCCAGCAGCACATGGGTCGGGGGGGATACGCAGTATTTT. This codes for CASSTWVGGDTQYF.

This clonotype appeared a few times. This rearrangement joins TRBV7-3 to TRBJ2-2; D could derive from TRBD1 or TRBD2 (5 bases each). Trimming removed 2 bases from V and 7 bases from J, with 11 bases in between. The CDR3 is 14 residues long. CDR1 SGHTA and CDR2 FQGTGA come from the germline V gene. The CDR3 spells CASSLLRDGGELFF. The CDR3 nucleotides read TGTGCCAGCAGCTTATTACGGGACGGCGGGGAGCTGTTTTTT.

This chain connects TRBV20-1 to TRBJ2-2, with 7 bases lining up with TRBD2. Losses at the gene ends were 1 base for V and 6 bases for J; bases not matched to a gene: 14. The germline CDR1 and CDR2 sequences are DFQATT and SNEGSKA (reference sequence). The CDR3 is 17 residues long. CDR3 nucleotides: TGCAGTGCTAGAGGACTAGCTGGGGCGGGGAGATCCGGGGAGCTGTTTTTT. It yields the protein CSARGLAGAGRSGELFF.

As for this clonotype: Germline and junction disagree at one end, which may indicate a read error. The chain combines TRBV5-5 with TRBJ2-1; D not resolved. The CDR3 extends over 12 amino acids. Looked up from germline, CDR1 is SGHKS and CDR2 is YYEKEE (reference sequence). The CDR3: CASSLFHNDQFF. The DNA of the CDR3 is TGTGCCAGCAGCTTGTTCCACAATGACCAGTTCTTC.

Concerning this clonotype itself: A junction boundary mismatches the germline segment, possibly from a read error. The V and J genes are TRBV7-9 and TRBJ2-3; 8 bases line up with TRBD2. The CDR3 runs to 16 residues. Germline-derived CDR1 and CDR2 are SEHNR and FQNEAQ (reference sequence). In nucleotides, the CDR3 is TGTTCCAGCAGCTTAGTCGGCGGGGGGATCACAGATACGCAGTATTTT. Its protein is CSSSLVGGGITDTQYF.

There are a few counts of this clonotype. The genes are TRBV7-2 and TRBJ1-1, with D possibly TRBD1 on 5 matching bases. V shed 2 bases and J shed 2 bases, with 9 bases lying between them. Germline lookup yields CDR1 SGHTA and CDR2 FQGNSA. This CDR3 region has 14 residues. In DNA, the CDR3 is TGTGCCAGCAGCTTAATGGGGGGAAACACTGAAGCTTTCTTT. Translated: CASSLMGGNTEAFF.

The CDR3 here is CASSPTLGPSPESKQFF. CDR3 nucleotides: TGTGCCAGCAGCCCCACACTCGGACCCTCCCCGGAGAGTAAGCAGTTCTTC. This rearrangement joins TRBV7-9 to TRBJ2-1; D uncertain. Per germline, CDR1 SEHNR and CDR2 FQNEAQ (reference sequence). This CDR3 comprises 17 residues. V lost 5 bases and J lost 11, with 28 bases in between.

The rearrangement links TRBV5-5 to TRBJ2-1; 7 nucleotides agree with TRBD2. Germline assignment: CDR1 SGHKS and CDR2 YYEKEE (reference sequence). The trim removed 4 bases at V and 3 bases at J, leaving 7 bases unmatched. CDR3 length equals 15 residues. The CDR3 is CASSVQRDRYNEQFF. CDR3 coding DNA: TGTGCCAGCAGCGTACAGCGGGATCGCTACAATGAGCAGTTCTTC.

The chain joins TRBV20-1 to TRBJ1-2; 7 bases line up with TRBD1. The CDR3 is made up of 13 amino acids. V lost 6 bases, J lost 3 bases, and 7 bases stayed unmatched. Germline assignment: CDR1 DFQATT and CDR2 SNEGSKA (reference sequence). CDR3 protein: CSAEDRSDYGYTF. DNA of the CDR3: TGCAGTGCCGAGGACAGGTCCGACTATGGCTACACCTTC.

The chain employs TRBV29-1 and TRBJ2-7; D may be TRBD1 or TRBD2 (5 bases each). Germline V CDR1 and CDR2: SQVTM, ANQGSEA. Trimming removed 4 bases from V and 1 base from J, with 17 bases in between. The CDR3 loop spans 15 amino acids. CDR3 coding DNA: TGCAGCGTTGGCCAGGTGTGGGACGCTTCCTACGAGCAGTACTTC. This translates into CSVGQVWDASYEQYF.

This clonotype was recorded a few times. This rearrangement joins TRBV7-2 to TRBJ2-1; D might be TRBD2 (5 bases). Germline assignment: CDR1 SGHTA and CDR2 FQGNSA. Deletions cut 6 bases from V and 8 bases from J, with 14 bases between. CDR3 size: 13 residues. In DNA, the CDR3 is TGTGCCAGCAGAGAACGAGGGCAGGATGAGCAGTTCTTC. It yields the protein CASRERGQDEQFF.

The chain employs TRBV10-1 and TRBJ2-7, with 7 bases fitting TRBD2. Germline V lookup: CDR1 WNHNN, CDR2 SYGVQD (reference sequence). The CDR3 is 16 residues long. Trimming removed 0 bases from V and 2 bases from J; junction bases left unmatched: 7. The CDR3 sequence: CASSESLGGTTYEQYF. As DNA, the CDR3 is TGCGCCAGCAGTGAGTCGCTCGGGGGGACTACCTACGAGCAGTACTTC.

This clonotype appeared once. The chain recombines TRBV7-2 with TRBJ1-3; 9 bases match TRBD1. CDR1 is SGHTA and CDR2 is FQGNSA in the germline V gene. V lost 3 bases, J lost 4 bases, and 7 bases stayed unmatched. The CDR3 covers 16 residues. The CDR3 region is CASSFGTGSGGNTIYF. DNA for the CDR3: TGTGCCAGCAGCTTCGGGACAGGGTCGGGAGGAAACACCATATATTTT.

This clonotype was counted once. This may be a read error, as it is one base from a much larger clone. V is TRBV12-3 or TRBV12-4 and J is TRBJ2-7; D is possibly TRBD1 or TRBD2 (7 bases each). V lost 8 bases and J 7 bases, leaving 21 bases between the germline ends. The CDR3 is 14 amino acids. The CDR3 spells CASSAGGVNNEQYF. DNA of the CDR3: TGTGCCAGCTCCGCAGGGGGGGTGAACAATGAGCAGTACTTC.

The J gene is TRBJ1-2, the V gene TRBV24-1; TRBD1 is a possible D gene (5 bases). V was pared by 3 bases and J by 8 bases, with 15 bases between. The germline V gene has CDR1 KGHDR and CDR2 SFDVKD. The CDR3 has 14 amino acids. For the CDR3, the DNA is TGTGCCACCAGTGATCCGCGGGGCCCAGGGGGCTACACCTTC. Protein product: CATSDPRGPGGYTF.

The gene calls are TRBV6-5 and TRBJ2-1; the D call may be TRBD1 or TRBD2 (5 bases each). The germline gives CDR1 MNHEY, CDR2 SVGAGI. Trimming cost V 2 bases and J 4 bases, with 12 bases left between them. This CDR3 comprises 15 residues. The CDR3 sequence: CASSYLGDAYNEQFF. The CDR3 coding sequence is TGTGCCAGCAGTTACCTTGGGGACGCATACAATGAGCAGTTCTTC.

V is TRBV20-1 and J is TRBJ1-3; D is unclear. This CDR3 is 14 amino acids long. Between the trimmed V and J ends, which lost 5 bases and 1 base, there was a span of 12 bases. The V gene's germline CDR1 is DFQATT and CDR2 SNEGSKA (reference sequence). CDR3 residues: CSAAETVSGNTIYF. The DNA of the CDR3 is TGCAGTGCTGCCGAGACTGTTTCTGGAAACACCATATATTTT.

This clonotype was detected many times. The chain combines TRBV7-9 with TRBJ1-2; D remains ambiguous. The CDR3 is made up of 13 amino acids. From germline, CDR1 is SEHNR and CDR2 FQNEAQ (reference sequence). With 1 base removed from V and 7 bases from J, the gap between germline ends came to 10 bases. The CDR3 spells CASSLEQSLGYTF. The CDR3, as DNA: TGTGCCAGCAGCTTAGAACAGAGCCTTGGCTACACCTTC. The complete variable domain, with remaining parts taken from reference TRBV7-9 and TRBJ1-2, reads DTGVSQNPRHKITKRGQNVTFRCDPISEHNRLYWYRQTLGQGPEFLTYFQNEAQLEKSRLLSDRFSAERPKGSFSTLEIQRTEQGDSAMYLCASSLEQSLGYTFGSGTRLTVV.

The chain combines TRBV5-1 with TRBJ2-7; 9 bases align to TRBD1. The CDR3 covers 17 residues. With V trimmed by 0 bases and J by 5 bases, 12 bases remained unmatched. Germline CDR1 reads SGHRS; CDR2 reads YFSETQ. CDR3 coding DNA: TGCGCCAGCAGCTTGGTCCCCCGGGGACAGGGCTTACACGAGCAGTACTTC. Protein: CASSLVPRGQGLHEQYF.